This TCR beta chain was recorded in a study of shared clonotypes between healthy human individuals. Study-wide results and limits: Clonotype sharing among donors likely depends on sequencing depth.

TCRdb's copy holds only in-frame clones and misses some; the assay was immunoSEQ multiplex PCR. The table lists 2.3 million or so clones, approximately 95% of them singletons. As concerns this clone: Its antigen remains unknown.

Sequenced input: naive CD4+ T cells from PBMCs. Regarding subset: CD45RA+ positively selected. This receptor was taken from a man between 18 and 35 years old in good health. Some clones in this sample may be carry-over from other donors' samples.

As DNA, the CDR3 is TGTGCCTCCATGGGAAACACTGAAGCTTTCTTT. As protein: CASMGNTEAFF. The V gene is TRBV30, the J gene TRBJ1-1; D unresolved. The CDR3 consists of 11 residues. Germline V lookup: CDR1 GTSNPN, CDR2 SVGIG (reference sequence). V lost 7 bases, J lost 2 bases, and 8 bases lay in between.